This entry concerns a single TCR beta chain. There are a few counts of this clone. Which antigen it targets is not known. No base-level quality is on record; no much larger clone is a single base apart. This record belongs to a study of glioma-infiltrating T cells after dendritic cell vaccination listed by TCRdb under 2016. Study-level background: The cohort included some 15 glioblastoma patients drawn from Phase I and II dendritic cell vaccination trials, of whom 9 were newly diagnosed and 6 had recurrent disease. Patients received three intradermal dendritic cell vaccine injections at biweekly intervals in the arm below the axilla. The vaccine consisted of monocyte-derived dendritic cells cultured approximately 7 days with IL-4 and GM-CSF, then pulsed overnight with autologous tumor lysate. Between 2003 and 2012, patients were given autologous tumor lysate-pulsed dendritic cell vaccination. In glioblastoma patients vaccinated with dendritic cells, deep sequencing of TCR beta CDR3 regions served to measure the amount of tumor-infiltrating lymphocytes and to compare repertoires between tumor and blood. TCR sequencing metrics, including TIL content and tumor-blood repertoire overlap, were correlated with survival after dendritic cell vaccination. Points the paper makes about the study in general: The cohort was small and heterogeneous, few patients had complete blood and tumor sets, and even fewer had initial-recurrent tumor pairs. The three-group TCR overlap response model was described as speculative and requiring prospective validation. No direct relationship between TCR clonality and survival was found, suggesting that a diverse polyclonal response may matter. After dendritic cell vaccination, a higher estimated pretreatment TIL content predicted longer time to progression and overall survival.

Patients were selected on the basis of adequate residual fresh-frozen tumor tissue and more than two years of available survival data. Molecular status otherwise varied across the glioblastoma patients, but none of them carried an isocitrate dehydrogenase mutation. PBMC were collected before vaccination, two weeks after the third vaccination, and at tumor progression if tumor progression occurred. Genomic DNA was extracted with the Qiagen DNeasy Blood extraction Kit. Taken from the germline V gene (reference sequence), the CDR1 and CDR2 loops are LNHDA and SQIVND. V is clipped by 7 bases and J by 1 base, and the sequence between their germline boundaries is 8 bases long. The CDR3 starts with the cysteine, ends with the phenylalanine, and has 14 residues. Only the CDR3 DNA stays, 42 bases, in frame from base 1. TCRB CDR3 regions were amplified from 2 ug genomic DNA, or all available DNA if less, using the immunoSEQ assay. Multiplex PCR used 60 forward primers for TCR V beta segments and 13 reverse primers for J beta segments. To estimate the number of reads per starting template, synthetic control templates were added to each sample at limiting dilution. The Illumina HiSeq System generated sequencing reads of 87 bp. In the paper's pipeline: PCR and sequencing errors were removed by a nearest neighbor algorithm that merged closely related sequences. TCR overlap was measured as the percentage of unique tumor TCR beta sequences that were also present in the peripheral blood of the same patient. The source is immuneACCESS, and TCRdb retained only in-frame sequences with V and J called. Part of the clones is not carried over; for the studies checked, unresolved V genes explain less than half of this, and the remainder is unexplained. V and J calls and clone size are those listed in that table; D and trimming were worked out from the DNA. This sample has tens of thousands of clones in its table, and 86% of those were observed once. 15% to 18% of the sample is held by the ten biggest clonotypes.

The V gene is TRBV19 and the J gene is TRBJ2-6, with a tentative D gene TRBD2 over 6 matching bases. This receptor was identified in a human donor with glioblastoma. The starting material was blood, obtained before dendritic cell vaccination. The CDR3 is CASNRGSGANVLTF. The DNA sequence is given as TGTGCCAGTAATCGGGGGTCTGGGGCCAACGTCCTGACTTTC. This CDR3, with the reference TRBV19 and TRBJ2-6 proteins standing in past its ends, gives the full variable domain DGGITQSPKYLFRKEGQNVTLSCEQNLNHDAMYWYRQDPGQGLRLIYYSQIVNDFQKGDIAEGYSVSREKKESFPLTVTSAQKNPTAFYLCASNRGSGANVLTFGAGSRLTVL.